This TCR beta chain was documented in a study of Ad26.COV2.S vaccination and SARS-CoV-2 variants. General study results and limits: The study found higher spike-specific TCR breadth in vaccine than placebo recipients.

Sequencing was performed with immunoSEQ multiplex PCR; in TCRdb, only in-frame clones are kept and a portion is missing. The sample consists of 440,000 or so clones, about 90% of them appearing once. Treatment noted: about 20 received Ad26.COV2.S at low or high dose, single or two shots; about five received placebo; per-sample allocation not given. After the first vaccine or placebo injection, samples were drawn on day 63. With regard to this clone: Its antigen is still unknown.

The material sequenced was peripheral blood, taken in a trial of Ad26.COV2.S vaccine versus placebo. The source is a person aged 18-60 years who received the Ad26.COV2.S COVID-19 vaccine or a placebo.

The CDR3: CASSSGTGPETQYF. Here the CDR3 DNA reads TGTGCCAGCAGTTCTGGGACAGGGCCCGAGACCCAGTACTTC. The gene calls are TRBV7-9 and TRBJ2-5, with TRBD1 matching over 9 bases. This CDR3 comprises 14 residues. Germline values: CDR1 SEHNR, CDR2 FQNEAQ (reference sequence). Losses at the gene ends were 6 bases for V and 5 bases for J; bases not matched to a gene: 7.